This paragraph reports one T cell receptor (beta chain). The antigen remains unidentified. The data derive from a study of T cells in localized non-small cell lung cancer. Whole-study findings and limits: Sequencing was restricted to one tumor region; therefore, heterogeneity remains possible. Exceeding tumor, uninvolved adjacent lung had the highest T cell clonality.

V was trimmed by 0 bases and J by 6 bases, leaving 14 bases between them. In germline, CDR1 is LNHNV, CDR2 YYDKDF (reference sequence). There are 15 residues in the CDR3. The protocol was immunoSEQ multiplex PCR, while the TCRdb copy is restricted to in-frame clones and leaves out a portion. The data contain approximately 54,000 clones, about four fifths of them singletons. The sequence was collected from an older female donor with stage II squamous cell lung carcinoma. Sequencing used peripheral blood, obtained before any cancer treatment. The chain joins TRBV15 to TRBJ1-1; the D gene is possibly TRBD1 (5 bases). CDR3 DNA sequence: TGTGCCACCAGCAGAGATCAGGGTATAGTAGCTGAAGCTTTCTTT. Translation: CATSRDQGIVAEAFF. The full variable domain, in which reference TRBV15 and TRBJ1-1 provide the parts outside the CDR3, is DAMVIQNPRYQVTQFGKPVTLSCSQTLNHNVMYWYQQKSSQAPKLLFHYYDKDFNNEADTPDNFQSRRPNTSFCFLDIRSPGLGDTAMYLCATSRDQGIVAEAFFGQGTRLTVV.